This TCR beta chain was captured in a study of OX40 agonist ivuxolimab in advanced cancers. The CDR3 sequence is 14 residues long. Per the germline V gene, CDR1 is MNHEY and CDR2 is SMNVEV (reference sequence). V lost 8 bases and J lost 0, with 11 bases in between. The method was immunoSEQ multiplex PCR; TCRdb's version includes in-frame clones alone and lacks a portion of them. The sample yields tens of thousands of clones, roughly nine tenths seen once. This specimen was CD4+ or CD8+ T cells sorted from blood, taken in a trial of the OX40 agonist ivuxolimab. This sequence was found in an adult with an advanced solid tumor such as melanoma, head and neck, liver or kidney cancer. V gene TRBV27 combines with J gene TRBJ1-5, with D tentatively TRBD1 (6 bases). This chain's CDR3 is CASSTGSSNQPQHF. The CDR3 DNA reads as TGTGCCAGCTCTACAGGGAGTAGCAATCAGCCCCAGCATTTT.